This TCR beta chain stems from a study of vaccination effects on CD4 cells after COVID-19. Study-level information: In culture with around 10 IU/ml IL-2 and around 10 ug/ml peptides, PBMC were grown at fewer than 2.5 million per well.

A 10-day culture period preceded the isolation of CD4+ T cells. None of these healthy vaccinees had been infected with SARS-CoV-2 before vaccination. Replacing half the medium with IL-2 medium was done on days 3 and 7. CDR1 and CDR2 from the germline V gene are KGHDR and SFDVKD. The CDR3 is 14 residues long. The V and J ends lost 3 bases and 6 bases respectively, with 13 bases between them. The repertoire was sequenced with immunoSEQ multiplex PCR; TCRdb's copy has only in-frame clones and lacks some. Here the sample spans about 39,000 clones, about 81% being singletons. Comments on this clone: Its antigen is currently unknown.

Regarding the study as a whole: Clones arising from infection and from vaccination showed marked clonal contraction late after vaccination.

This TCR was sampled from a human donor who received a COVID-19 vaccine. The rearrangement joins TRBV24-1 to TRBJ1-2; D is perhaps TRBD1 (6 bases). The sample here was CD4+ T cells from PBMCs cultured without peptide, taken before COVID-19 vaccination. The CDR3 loop is CATSDMKTGHGYTF. The CDR3 DNA reads as TGTGCCACCAGTGATATGAAAACAGGGCATGGCTACACCTTC.